Presented here are 5 T cell receptor beta chains from one specimen sequenced in a study of blood T cell repertoires in COVID-19. Clones were read by immunoSEQ multiplex PCR, and TCRdb kept only the in-frame ones, dropping some. The sample shows around 110,000 clones, 70% to 85% of them seen only once. Material: peripheral blood. These receptors all come from a man between 65 and 85 years old with active or convalescent COVID-19.

J is TRBJ2-7 and V is TRBV6-5; D may be TRBD1 (5 bases). CDR1 is MNHEY and CDR2 is SVGAGI in the germline V gene. CDR3 length: 14 amino acids. Deletions cut 6 bases from V and 3 bases from J, with 15 bases between. The CDR3 nucleotides read TGTGCCAGCAGCCGGACGGACAAGTACTACGAGCAGTACTTC. Amino acid sequence: CASSRTDKYYEQYF.

This clone was counted between two and nine times. The genes are TRBV3-1 (or the pseudogene TRBV3-2) and TRBJ1-6, with 9 nucleotides matching TRBD1. Germline V gives CDR1 LGHDT, CDR2 YNNKEL (reference sequence). The CDR3 runs to 13 residues. V shed 5 bases, J shed 9 bases, and the junction held 2 bases outside the gene matches. The CDR3, as DNA: TGTGCCAGCAGCTCGGACAGGGGTTCACCCCTCCACTTT. It yields the protein CASSSDRGSPLHF.

The rearrangement links TRBV5-6 to TRBJ2-1; TRBD1 is a possible D gene (5 bases). This CDR3 comprises 14 residues. Germline CDR1 SGHDT, CDR2 YYEEEE. With 2 bases removed from V and 5 bases from J, the gap between germline ends came to 11 bases. CDR3 protein: CASSLRGTNNEQFF. The CDR3 DNA sequence: TGTGCCAGCAGCTTAAGGGGCACGAACAATGAGCAGTTCTTC.

The genes are TRBV6-6 and TRBJ1-3, with D tentatively TRBD1 (6 bases). Trimming removed 5 bases at V and 1 base at J, with 15 bases between. CDR1 MNHNY and CDR2 SVGAGI come from the germline V gene (reference sequence). The CDR3 runs 16 residues. In DNA form, the CDR3 reads TGTGCCAGCAGTCCAGACAGGACAAAGTCTGGAAACACCATATATTTT. It codes for CASSPDRTKSGNTIYF.

V and J are TRBV18 and TRBJ2-4; maybe TRBD1 (5 bases). Trimming cost V 8 bases and J 2 bases, with 13 bases left between them. Germline V lookup: CDR1 KGHSH, CDR2 LQKENI. The length of the CDR3 is 14 residues. The CDR3 protein is CASRQGESKNIQYF. The CDR3 DNA sequence: TGTGCCAGCAGGCAGGGCGAATCCAAAAACATTCAGTACTTC.